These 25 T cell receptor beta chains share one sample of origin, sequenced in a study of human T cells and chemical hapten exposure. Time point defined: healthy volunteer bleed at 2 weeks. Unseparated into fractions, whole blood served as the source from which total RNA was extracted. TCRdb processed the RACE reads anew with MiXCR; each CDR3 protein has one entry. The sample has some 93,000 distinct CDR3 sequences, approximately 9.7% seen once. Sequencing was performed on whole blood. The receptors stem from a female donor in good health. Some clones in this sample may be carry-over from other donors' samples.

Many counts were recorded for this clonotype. CDR3: CASRTSGGYNEQFF. CDR3 coding DNA: TGTGCCAGCAGGACTAGCGGAGGCTACAATGAGCAGTTCTTC. This rearrangement joins TRBV7-2 to TRBJ2-1; 9 bases are shared with TRBD2. V gave up 6 bases and J gave up 3 bases; unmatched junction bases: 3. The V gene's germline CDR1 is SGHTA and CDR2 FQGNSA. CDR3 length equals 14 residues.

This CDR3 reads CASSLAGFLLYNEQFF. Here the CDR3 DNA reads TGCGCCAGCAGCTTGGCAGGGTTCCTCCTTTACAATGAGCAGTTCTTC. The genes are TRBV5-1 and TRBJ2-1, with D possibly TRBD1 on 5 matching bases. The ends were cut back, 0 bases at V and 4 bases at J, with 14 bases in the middle. This CDR3 is built from 16 residues. CDR1 and CDR2 (germline): SGHRS, YFSETQ.

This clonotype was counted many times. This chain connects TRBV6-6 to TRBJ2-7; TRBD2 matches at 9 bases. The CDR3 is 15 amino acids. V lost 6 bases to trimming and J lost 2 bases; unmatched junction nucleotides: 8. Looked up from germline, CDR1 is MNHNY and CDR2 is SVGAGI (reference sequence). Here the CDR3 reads CASSLLAGGPYEQYF. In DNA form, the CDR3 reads TGTGCCAGCAGCCTACTGGCGGGAGGGCCCTACGAGCAGTACTTC.

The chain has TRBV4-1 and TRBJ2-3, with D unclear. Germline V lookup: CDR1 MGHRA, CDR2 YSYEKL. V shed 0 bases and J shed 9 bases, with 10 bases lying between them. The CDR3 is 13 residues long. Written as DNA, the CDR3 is TGCGCCAGCAGCCAAGAAGGAGACCAAACGCAGTATTTT. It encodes CASSQEGDQTQYF.

The DNA for the CDR3 is TGTGCCAGCAGCCCCGCGCGACAGGCCCATTACAATGAGCAGTTCTTC. The encoded protein is CASSPARQAHYNEQFF. The V gene is TRBV7-9, the J gene TRBJ2-1; D might be TRBD1 (6 bases). Germline V gene lookup returns CDR1 SEHNR and CDR2 FQNEAQ (reference sequence). The CDR3 is made up of 16 amino acids. Trimming stripped 5 bases from V and 4 bases from J, with 18 bases between.

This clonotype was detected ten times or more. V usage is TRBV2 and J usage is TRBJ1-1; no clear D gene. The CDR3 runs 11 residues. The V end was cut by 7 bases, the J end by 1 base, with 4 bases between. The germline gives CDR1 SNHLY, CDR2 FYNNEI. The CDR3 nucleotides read TGTGCCAGCACAGAGAACACTGAAGCTTTCTTT. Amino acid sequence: CASTENTEAFF.

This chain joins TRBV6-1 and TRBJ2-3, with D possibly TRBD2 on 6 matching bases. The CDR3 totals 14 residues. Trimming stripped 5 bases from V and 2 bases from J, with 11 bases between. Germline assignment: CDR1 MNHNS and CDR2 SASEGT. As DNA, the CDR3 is TGTGCCAGCAGTCGGGACTTGGCCACAGATACGCAGTATTTT. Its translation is CASSRDLATDTQYF.

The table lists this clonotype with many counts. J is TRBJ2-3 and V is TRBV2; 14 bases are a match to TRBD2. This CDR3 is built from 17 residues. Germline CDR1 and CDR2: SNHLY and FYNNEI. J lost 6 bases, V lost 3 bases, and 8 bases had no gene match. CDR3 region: CASSDRPGLAGEDTQYF. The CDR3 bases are TGTGCCAGCAGTGACAGGCCGGGACTAGCGGGAGAGGATACGCAGTATTTT.

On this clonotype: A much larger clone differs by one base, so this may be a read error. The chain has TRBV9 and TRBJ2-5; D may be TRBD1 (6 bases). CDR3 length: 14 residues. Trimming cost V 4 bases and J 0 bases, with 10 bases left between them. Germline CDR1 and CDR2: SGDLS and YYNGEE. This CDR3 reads CASSTRGNQETQYF. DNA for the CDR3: TGTGCCAGCAGCACCAGGGGTAACCAAGAGACCCAGTACTTC.

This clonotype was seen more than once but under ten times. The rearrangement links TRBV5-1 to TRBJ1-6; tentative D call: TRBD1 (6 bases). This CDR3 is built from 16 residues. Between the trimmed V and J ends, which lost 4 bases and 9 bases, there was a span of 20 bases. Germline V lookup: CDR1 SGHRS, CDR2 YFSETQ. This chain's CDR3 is CASSILDGGEGSPLHF. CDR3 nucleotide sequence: TGCGCCAGCAGCATACTGGATGGGGGCGAGGGTTCACCCCTCCACTTT.

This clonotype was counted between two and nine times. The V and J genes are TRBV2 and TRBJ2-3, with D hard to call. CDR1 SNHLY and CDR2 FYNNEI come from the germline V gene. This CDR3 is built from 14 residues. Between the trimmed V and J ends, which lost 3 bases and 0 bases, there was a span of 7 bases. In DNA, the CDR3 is TGTGCCAGCAGTGATGTGGATAGCACAGATACGCAGTATTTT. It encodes CASSDVDSTDTQYF.

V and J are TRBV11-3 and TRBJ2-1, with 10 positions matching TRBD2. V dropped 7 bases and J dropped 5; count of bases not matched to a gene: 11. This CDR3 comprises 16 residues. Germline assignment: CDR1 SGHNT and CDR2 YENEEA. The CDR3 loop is CASTKLAGQMDNEQFF. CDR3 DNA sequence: TGTGCCAGCACAAAACTAGCGGGACAAATGGACAATGAGCAGTTCTTC.

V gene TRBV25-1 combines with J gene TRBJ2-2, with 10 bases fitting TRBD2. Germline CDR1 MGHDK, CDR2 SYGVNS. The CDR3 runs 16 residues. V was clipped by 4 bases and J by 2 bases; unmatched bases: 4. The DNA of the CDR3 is TGTGCCAGCAGTGTAGCGGGAGGATTAAACACCGGGGAGCTGTTTTTT. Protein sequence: CASSVAGGLNTGELFF.

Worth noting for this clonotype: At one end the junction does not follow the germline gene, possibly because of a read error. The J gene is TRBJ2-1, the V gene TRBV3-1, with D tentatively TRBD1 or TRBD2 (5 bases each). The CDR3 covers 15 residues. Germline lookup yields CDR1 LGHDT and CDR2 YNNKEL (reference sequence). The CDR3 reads CASSPGPNSHNEQFF. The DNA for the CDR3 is TGTGCCAGCAGCCCGGGACCAAACTCCCACAATGAGCAGTTCTTC.

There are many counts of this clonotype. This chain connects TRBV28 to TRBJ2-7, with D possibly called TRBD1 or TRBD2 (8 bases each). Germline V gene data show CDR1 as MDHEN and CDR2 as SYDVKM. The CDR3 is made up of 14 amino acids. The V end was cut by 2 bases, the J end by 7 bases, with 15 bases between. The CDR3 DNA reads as TGTGCCAGCAGTTTAACAGGGGGACTAGGGGAGCAGTACTTC. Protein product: CASSLTGGLGEQYF.

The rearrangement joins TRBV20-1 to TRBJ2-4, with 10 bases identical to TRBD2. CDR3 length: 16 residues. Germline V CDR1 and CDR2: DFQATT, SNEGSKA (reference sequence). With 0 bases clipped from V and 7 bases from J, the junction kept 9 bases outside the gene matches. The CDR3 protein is CSARDLAGVQGNIQYF. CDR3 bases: TGCAGTGCTAGAGATCTAGCGGGAGTTCAGGGGAACATTCAGTACTTC.

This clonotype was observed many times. CDR3 DNA: TGTGCCAGCAGTTCAAGCACTAGCGCCACAGATACGCAGTATTTT. It encodes CASSSSTSATDTQYF. This chain connects TRBV12-3 or TRBV12-4 to TRBJ2-3; TRBD2 agrees at 7 bases. The J segment lost 2 bases and the V segment lost 4 bases, leaving 6 bases of the junction unmatched. This CDR3 contains 15 residues.

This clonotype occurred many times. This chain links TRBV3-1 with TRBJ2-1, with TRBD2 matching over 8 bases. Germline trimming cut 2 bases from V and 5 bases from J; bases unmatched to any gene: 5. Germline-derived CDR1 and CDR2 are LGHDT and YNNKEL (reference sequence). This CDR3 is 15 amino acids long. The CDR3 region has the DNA TGTGCCAGCAGCCAAATAGCGGGAACCCACAATGAGCAGTTCTTC. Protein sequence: CASSQIAGTHNEQFF.

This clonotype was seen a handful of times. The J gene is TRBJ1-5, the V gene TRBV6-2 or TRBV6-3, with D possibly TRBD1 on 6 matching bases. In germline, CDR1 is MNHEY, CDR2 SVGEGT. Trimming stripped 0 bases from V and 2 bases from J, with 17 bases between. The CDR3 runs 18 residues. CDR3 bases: TGTGCCAGCAGTTACTCGCTCCGGGGGGGCTCTGGCAATCAGCCCCAGCATTTT. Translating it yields CASSYSLRGGSGNQPQHF.

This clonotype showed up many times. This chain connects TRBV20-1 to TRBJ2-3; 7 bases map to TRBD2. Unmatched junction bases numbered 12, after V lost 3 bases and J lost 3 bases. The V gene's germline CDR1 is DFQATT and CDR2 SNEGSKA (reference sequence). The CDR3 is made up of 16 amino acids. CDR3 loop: CSASPPWREPTDTQYF. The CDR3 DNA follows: TGCAGTGCTAGCCCCCCTTGGCGGGAGCCGACAGATACGCAGTATTTT.

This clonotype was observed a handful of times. The CDR3, as DNA: TGTGCCAGTAGTAGAGGACAGGTTAGCGGGGAGCTGTTTTTT. Protein sequence: CASSRGQVSGELFF. The rearrangement uses TRBV19 and TRBJ2-2; TRBD1 agrees at 7 bases. The germline CDR1 and CDR2 sequences are LNHDA and SQIVND (reference sequence). V was pared by 4 bases and J by 7 bases, with 6 bases of the junction left unmatched. The CDR3 consists of 14 residues.

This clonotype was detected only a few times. CDR3 loop: CASSPSSGPDTQYF. The CDR3 DNA reads TGTGCCAGCTCACCAAGTAGCGGCCCAGATACGCAGTATTTT. The chain is built from TRBV18 and TRBJ2-3; perhaps TRBD2 as D (6 bases). The length of the CDR3 is 14 residues. The germline V gene encodes CDR1 KGHSH and CDR2 LQKENI. Trimming removed 2 bases from V and 4 bases from J, with 10 bases in between.

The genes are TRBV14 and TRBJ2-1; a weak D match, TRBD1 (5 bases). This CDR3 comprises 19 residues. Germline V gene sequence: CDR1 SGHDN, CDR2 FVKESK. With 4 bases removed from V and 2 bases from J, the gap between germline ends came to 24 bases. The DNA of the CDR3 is TGTGCCAGCAGCCCCCCATGGGGCGCATCAGGAAGAGCCTACAATGAGCAGTTCTTC. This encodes CASSPPWGASGRAYNEQFF.

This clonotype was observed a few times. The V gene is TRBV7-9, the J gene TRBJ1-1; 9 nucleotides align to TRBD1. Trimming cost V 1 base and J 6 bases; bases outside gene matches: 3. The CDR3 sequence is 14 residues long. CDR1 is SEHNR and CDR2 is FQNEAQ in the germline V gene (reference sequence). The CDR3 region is CASSLVGQGPEAFF. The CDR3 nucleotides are TGTGCCAGCAGCTTAGTGGGACAGGGTCCTGAAGCTTTCTTT.

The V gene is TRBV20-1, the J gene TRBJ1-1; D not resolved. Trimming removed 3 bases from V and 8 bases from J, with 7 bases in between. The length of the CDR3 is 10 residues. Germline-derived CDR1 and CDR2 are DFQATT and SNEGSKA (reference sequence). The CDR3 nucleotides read TGCAGTGCTAGTCGGGAAGAAGCTTTCTTT. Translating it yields CSASREEAFF.